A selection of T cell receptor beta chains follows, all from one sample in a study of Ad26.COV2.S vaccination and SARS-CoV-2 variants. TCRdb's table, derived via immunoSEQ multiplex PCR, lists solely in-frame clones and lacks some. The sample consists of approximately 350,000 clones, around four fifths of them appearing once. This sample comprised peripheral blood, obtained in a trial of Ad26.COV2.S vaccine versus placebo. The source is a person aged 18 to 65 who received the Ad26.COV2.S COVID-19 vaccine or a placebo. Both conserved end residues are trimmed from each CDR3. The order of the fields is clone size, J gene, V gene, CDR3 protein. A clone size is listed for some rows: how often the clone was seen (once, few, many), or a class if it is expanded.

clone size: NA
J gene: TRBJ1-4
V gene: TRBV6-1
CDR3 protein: ASSEGGSNEKLF

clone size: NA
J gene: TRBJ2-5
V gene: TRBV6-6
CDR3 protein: ATGETQY

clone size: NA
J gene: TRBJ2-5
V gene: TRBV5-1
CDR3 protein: ASSYGAQETQY

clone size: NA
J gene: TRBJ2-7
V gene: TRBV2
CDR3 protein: ASRATGLWQY

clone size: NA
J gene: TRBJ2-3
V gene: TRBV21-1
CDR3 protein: AWPGLAGESTDTQY

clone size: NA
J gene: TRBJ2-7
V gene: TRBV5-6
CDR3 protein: ASSLGASSSYEQY

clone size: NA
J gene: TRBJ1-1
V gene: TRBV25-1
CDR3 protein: ASSEEAGEAF

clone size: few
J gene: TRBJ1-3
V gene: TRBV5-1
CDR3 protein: ASSFSDSSGNTIY

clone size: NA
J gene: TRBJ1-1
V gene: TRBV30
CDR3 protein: AWSVSRFEAF

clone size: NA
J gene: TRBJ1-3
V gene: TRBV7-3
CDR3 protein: ASSPGGGRGNTIY

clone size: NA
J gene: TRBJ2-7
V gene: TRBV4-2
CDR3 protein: ASRDVAYEQY

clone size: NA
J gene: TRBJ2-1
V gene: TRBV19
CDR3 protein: ASSPGLAGNYEQF

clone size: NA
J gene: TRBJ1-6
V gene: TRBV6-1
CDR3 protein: ASSEEGGDNSPLH

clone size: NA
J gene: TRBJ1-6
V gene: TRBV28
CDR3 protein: ASSLGGSPSPLH

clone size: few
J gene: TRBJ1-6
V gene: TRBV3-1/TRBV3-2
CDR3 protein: ASSQSPGNSPLH

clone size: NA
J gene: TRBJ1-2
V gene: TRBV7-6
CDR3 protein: ASSGGQGQGLVGGYT